What follows describes a single T cell receptor beta chain. The antigen is unknown. Assay used: immunoSEQ multiplex PCR; TCRdb lists only in-frame clones, some missing. The sample records 25,000 to 30,000 clones, approximately 88% being singletons. The record originates from a study of a mutant IDH1 vaccine in newly diagnosed glioma. Study information: Weeks 1, 3, 5, 7, 11, 15, 19 and 23 were when patients received their eight vaccinations. It was radiotherapy, temozolomide, or both that patients received previously, with most receiving both. Mean patient age was about 40 years; around 60% were male and around 40% female.

Study-level findings and limits: Pseudoprogression seemed unrelated to changes in top peripheral T cell clonotypes.

As to time point: week 5, during vaccination. Mutant IDH1 20-mer peptide, at 300 ug, made up each vaccine dose, with topical imiquimod. Trimming removed 1 base from V and 8 bases from J, with 14 bases in between. Germline V CDR1 and CDR2: MGHRA, YSYEKL. The length of the CDR3 is 14 residues. The TCR originated in a man aged 18 to 29 with glioma. The chain employs TRBV4-1 and TRBJ1-1; perhaps TRBD1 as D (6 bases). The material was PBMCs, obtained from a glioma patient whose treatment included an IDH1 peptide vaccine. The chain's CDR3 is CASSQGENRVEAFF. The CDR3 DNA sequence: TGCGCCAGCAGCCAAGGAGAGAACAGGGTGGAAGCTTTCTTT.